These 22 T cell receptor beta chains share one sample of origin, sequenced in a study of blood T cells in healthy people across ages. A J-beta primer mix and a sample-barcoded 5' primer were used in a second PCR of about 7 to 12 cycles. TCRdb independently ran MiXCR on the 5' RACE reads; one entry per CDR3 protein. The sample carries about 1.4 million distinct CDR3 sequences, approximately 59% recorded once. Sequencing was done on a sample of blood. The receptors were sampled from a man between 18 and 35 years old in good health.

The chain joins TRBV6-6 to TRBJ2-1; D possibly uses TRBD1 or TRBD2 (5 bases each). The CDR3 loop spans 14 amino acids. V was clipped by 10 bases and J by 7 bases, with 20 bases between them. CDR1 and CDR2 (germline): MNHNY, SVGAGI (reference sequence). Here the CDR3 DNA reads TGTGCCATCCAGGGACCTCGGGATGAAAATGAGCAGTTCTTC. This sequence encodes CAIQGPRDENEQFF.

V gene TRBV7-9 combines with J gene TRBJ1-4; no clear D. The CDR3 length is 14 residues. The germline V and J ends were trimmed by 3 bases and 5 bases, with 10 bases remaining between them. Germline loops: CDR1 SEHNR, CDR2 FQNEAQ (reference sequence). The CDR3 spells CASSFIQTNEKLFF. CDR3 nucleotides: TGTGCCAGCAGCTTCATACAGACGAATGAAAAACTGTTTTTT.

A few counts support this clonotype. V gene TRBV29-1 combines with J gene TRBJ1-3, with a weak D call TRBD1 (5 bases). The CDR3 runs to 13 residues. The V end lost 4 bases, the J end lost 3 bases, and 10 bases lay between the germline ends. The germline V gene has CDR1 SQVTM and CDR2 ANQGSEA. The CDR3 loop reads CSVADIFGNTIYF. DNA of the CDR3: TGCAGCGTTGCGGACATCTTTGGAAACACCATATATTTT.

This clonotype appeared a few times. V is TRBV7-2 and J is TRBJ2-3; 9 bases align to TRBD1. The CDR3 covers 18 residues. V lost 1 base, J lost 2 bases, and 10 bases stayed unmatched. From germline, CDR1 is SGHTA and CDR2 FQGNSA. CDR3 DNA sequence: TGTGCCAGCAGCTTAGTCTTTGATTGGGACAGGGACACAGATACGCAGTATTTT. Protein: CASSLVFDWDRDTDTQYF.

This clonotype is a singleton in its sample. The chain is built from TRBV7-9 and TRBJ1-2, with D possibly matching TRBD1 (5 bases). V lost 8 bases, J lost 4 bases, and 17 bases lay in between. The germline V gene has CDR1 SEHNR and CDR2 FQNEAQ (reference sequence). The CDR3 is made up of 14 amino acids. CDR3 DNA: TGTGCCAGCCATCGTCAGGGATATACCTATGGCTACACCTTC. This codes for CASHRQGYTYGYTF.

This clonotype was counted a few times. The CDR3 region is CASSSDRDQPQHF. Written as DNA, the CDR3 is TGTGCCAGCAGCTCGGACAGGGATCAGCCCCAGCATTTT. This sequence joins TRBV7-2 and TRBJ1-5; TRBD1 matches at 8 bases. Germline CDR1 SGHTA, CDR2 FQGNSA. J lost 5 bases, V lost 4 bases, and 1 base had no gene match. The CDR3 extends over 13 amino acids. Variable domain in full (rest from reference TRBV7-2 and TRBJ1-5): GAGVSQSPSNKVTEKGKDVELRCDPISGHTALYWYRQSLGQGLEFLIYFQGNSAPDKSGLPSDRFSAERTGGSVSTLTIQRTQQEDSAVYLCASSSDRDQPQHFGDGTRLSIL.

The J gene is TRBJ1-2, the V gene TRBV20-1; maybe TRBD1 (6 bases). Germline V CDR1 and CDR2: DFQATT, SNEGSKA (reference sequence). V was cut by 3 bases and J by 8 bases, with 19 bases left in between. The CDR3 runs to 14 residues. The CDR3: CSASFRGGAVGYTF. The CDR3 nucleotides read TGCAGTGCTAGTTTCCGGGGGGGGGCAGTGGGCTACACCTTC.

The V call is TRBV7-2, the J call TRBJ2-1; the D is unclear. From germline, CDR1 is SGHTA and CDR2 FQGNSA. The CDR3 has 15 residues. V was pared by 6 bases and J by 6 bases, with 18 bases between. CDR3 amino acids: CASSPPGRGPNEQFF. The CDR3 DNA follows: TGTGCCAGCAGTCCCCCAGGTCGTGGTCCCAATGAGCAGTTCTTC.

This clonotype was picked up one time. The junction differs from germline at one of its ends, possibly a read error. V gene TRBV20-1 combines with J gene TRBJ1-2; 9 bases align to TRBD1. Germline CDR1 is DFQATT and CDR2 is SNEGSKA (reference sequence). The CDR3 sequence is 15 residues long. This CDR3 reads CGARSRDRADYGYTF. DNA of the CDR3: TGCGGTGCTCGGTCCCGGGACAGGGCCGACTATGGCTACACCTTC.

This clonotype has a handful of counts. This rearrangement joins TRBV20-1 to TRBJ2-5; TRBD2 matches at 12 bases. The CDR3 runs to 17 residues. The germline gives CDR1 DFQATT, CDR2 SNEGSKA (reference sequence). V lost 3 bases and J lost 5; bases outside the gene matches: 13. CDR3: CSASLFASGGAGETQYF. CDR3 bases: TGCAGTGCTAGTTTGTTTGCTAGCGGGGGGGCAGGGGAGACCCAGTACTTC.

The V and J genes are TRBV7-9 and TRBJ2-4, with D perhaps matching TRBD1 (6 bases). CDR3 length equals 17 residues. CDR1 SEHNR and CDR2 FQNEAQ come from the germline V gene (reference sequence). Trimming stripped 5 bases from V and 1 base from J, with 18 bases between. CDR3 residues: CASSPASTGLAKNIQYF. In DNA, the CDR3 is TGTGCCAGCAGCCCAGCCTCAACAGGGCTCGCCAAAAACATTCAGTACTTC.

The chain couples TRBV20-1 to TRBJ2-5, with 7 bases identical to TRBD1. Per the germline V gene, CDR1 is DFQATT and CDR2 is SNEGSKA (reference sequence). CDR3 length: 15 residues. The J segment lost 7 bases and the V segment lost 6 bases, leaving 17 bases of the junction unmatched. CDR3 in amino acids: CSAQNSGTPGGTQYF. The CDR3 coding sequence is TGCAGTGCCCAAAACTCCGGGACGCCAGGGGGGACCCAGTACTTC.

The rearrangement uses TRBV12-3 or TRBV12-4 and TRBJ1-5; D call uncertain. V was shortened by 1 base and J by 2 bases, with 12 bases between the two germline ends. The CDR3 sequence is 16 residues long. CDR3 DNA sequence: TGTGCCAGCAGTTTAGACCGGGGTAGAGGCAATCAGCCCCAGCATTTT. Residues: CASSLDRGRGNQPQHF.

V usage is TRBV29-1 and J usage is TRBJ2-7; TRBD1 matches 8 bases. The better agreement between TRBJ2-5 and the DNA end casts doubt on the J call. This CDR3 is built from 13 residues. Germline values: CDR1 SQVTM, CDR2 ANQGSEA. The CDR3 sequence: CSVETGARETQYF. CDR3 DNA sequence: TGCAGCGTGGAGACAGGGGCGAGAGAGACCCAGTACTTC.

The J gene is TRBJ2-7, the V gene TRBV7-6, with TRBD2 matching 12 bases. With V trimmed by 4 bases and J by 7 bases, 5 bases remained unmatched. The germline V gene encodes CDR1 SGHVS and CDR2 FNYEAQ. This CDR3 region has 14 residues. The CDR3 DNA reads as TGTGCCAGCAGCTCTAGCGGGAGGGCCCGGGAGCAGTACTTC. Residues: CASSSSGRAREQYF.

This chain uses TRBV5-5 with TRBJ2-4, with D perhaps matching TRBD1 (5 bases). V lost 4 bases to trimming and J lost 9 bases, with 14 bases between them. Germline V gives CDR1 SGHKS, CDR2 YYEKEE (reference sequence). The CDR3 spans 13 residues. The CDR3 sequence is CASSAPRVGIQYF. In nucleotides, the CDR3 is TGTGCCAGCAGCGCCCCCAGGGTGGGCATTCAGTACTTC.

To note about this clonotype: The junction does not match germline at one end; this may be a read error. The chain links TRBV5-1 to TRBJ2-7; 7 bases are a match to TRBD2. This CDR3 has 14 amino acids. Germline V gene lookup returns CDR1 SGHRS and CDR2 YFSETQ. For the CDR3, the DNA is TGCACCAGCAGCTCGGGAGGCCCGACCTACGAGCAGTACTTC. It encodes CTSSSGGPTYEQYF.

This chain links TRBV6-2 or TRBV6-3 with TRBJ2-2; D may match TRBD1 or TRBD2 (6 bases each). Trimming stripped 6 bases from V and 3 bases from J, with 14 bases between. This CDR3 has 15 residues. Germline CDR1 MNHEY, CDR2 SVGEGT. CDR3 in amino acids: CASSQTRGDTGELFF. DNA of the CDR3: TGTGCCAGCAGCCAGACTAGGGGGGACACCGGGGAGCTGTTTTTT.

This clonotype was recorded a few times. The chain recombines TRBV12-3 or TRBV12-4 with TRBJ2-5; D may be TRBD2 (5 bases). The V end lost 7 bases, the J end lost 5 bases, and 14 bases lay between the germline ends. This CDR3 contains 13 residues. This chain's CDR3 is CASNEAGEETQYF. In DNA form, the CDR3 reads TGTGCCAGCAATGAAGCCGGGGAGGAGACCCAGTACTTC.

This clonotype was seen a handful of times. The chain joins TRBV7-2 to TRBJ2-7; 9 bases are a match to TRBD2. The CDR3 is 17 residues long. The germline V gene has CDR1 SGHTA and CDR2 FQGNSA. V dropped 0 bases and J dropped 2; count of bases not matched to a gene: 8. This CDR3 is CASSLASGRLSAYEQYF. The CDR3 DNA sequence: TGTGCCAGCAGCTTAGCTAGCGGGAGACTTAGTGCCTACGAGCAGTACTTC.

The V call is TRBV5-6, the J call TRBJ2-7; no definite D call. The V and J ends lost 4 bases and 0 bases respectively, with 11 bases between them. Germline V gene data show CDR1 as SGHDT and CDR2 as YYEEEE. The CDR3 spans 14 residues. Written as DNA, the CDR3 is TGTGCCAGCAGCCCGGCCCCGGGCTCCTACGAGCAGTACTTC. Its protein is CASSPAPGSYEQYF.

This clonotype appeared a few times. V usage is TRBV27 and J usage is TRBJ2-2; D not resolved. Germline CDR1 is MNHEY and CDR2 is SMNVEV (reference sequence). This CDR3 is built from 15 residues. V was cut by 0 bases and J by 5 bases, with 10 bases left in between. CDR3 residues: CASSLSSRVTGELFF. The CDR3 coding sequence is TGTGCCAGCAGTTTATCTTCCCGGGTTACCGGGGAGCTGTTTTTT.